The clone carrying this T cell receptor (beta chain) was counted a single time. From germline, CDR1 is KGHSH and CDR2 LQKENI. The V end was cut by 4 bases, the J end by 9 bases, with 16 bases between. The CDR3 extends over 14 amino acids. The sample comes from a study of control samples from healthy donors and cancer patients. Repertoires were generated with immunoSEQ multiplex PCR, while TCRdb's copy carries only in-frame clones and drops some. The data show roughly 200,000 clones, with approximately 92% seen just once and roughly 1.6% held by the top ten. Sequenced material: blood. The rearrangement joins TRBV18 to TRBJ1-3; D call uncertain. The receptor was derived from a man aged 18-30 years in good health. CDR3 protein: CASSLGSPSSTIYF. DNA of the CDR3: TGTGCCAGCTCACTTGGGAGCCCTTCAAGCACCATATATTTT.